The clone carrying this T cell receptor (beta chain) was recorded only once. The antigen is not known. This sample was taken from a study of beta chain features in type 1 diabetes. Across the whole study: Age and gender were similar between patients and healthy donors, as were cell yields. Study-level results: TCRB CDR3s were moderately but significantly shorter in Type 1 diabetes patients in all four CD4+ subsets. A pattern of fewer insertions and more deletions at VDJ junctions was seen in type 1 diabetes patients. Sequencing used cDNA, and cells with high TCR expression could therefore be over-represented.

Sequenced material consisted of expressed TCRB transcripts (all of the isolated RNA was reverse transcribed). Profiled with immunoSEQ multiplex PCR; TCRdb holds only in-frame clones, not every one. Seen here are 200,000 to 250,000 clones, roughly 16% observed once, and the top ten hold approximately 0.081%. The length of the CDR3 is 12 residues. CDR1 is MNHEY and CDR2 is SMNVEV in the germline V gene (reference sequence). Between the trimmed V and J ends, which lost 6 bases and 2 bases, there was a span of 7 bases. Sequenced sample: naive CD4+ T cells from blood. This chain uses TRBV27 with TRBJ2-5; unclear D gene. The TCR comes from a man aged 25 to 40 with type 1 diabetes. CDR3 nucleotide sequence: TGTGCCAGCAGACACTTACAAGAGACCCAGTACTTC. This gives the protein CASRHLQETQYF.